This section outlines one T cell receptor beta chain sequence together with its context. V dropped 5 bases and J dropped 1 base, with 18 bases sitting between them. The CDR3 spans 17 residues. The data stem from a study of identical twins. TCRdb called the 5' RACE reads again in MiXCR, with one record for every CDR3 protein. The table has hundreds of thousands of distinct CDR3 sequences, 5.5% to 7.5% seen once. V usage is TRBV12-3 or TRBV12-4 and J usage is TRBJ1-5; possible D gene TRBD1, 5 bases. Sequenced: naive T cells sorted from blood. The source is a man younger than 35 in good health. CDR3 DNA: TGTGCCAGCAGTGCCACGAGACCGGGGCTCAGCAATCAGCCCCAGCATTTT. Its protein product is CASSATRPGLSNQPQHF.